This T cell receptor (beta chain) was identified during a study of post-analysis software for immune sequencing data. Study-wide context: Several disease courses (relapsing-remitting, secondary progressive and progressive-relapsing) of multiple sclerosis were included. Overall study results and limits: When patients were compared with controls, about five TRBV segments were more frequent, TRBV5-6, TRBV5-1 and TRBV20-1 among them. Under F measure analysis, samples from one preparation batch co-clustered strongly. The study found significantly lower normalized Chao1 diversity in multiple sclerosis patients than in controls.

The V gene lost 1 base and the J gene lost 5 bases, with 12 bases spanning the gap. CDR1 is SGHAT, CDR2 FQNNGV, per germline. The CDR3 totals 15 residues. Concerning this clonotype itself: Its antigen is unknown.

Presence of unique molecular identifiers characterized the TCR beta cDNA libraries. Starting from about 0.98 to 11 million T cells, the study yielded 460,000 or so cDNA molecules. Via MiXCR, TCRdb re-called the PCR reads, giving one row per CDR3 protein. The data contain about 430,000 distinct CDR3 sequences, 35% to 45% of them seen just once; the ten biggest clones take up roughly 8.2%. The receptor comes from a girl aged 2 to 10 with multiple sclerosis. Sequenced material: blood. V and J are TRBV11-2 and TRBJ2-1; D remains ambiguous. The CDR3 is CASSLVALTNNEQFF. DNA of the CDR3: TGTGCCAGCAGCTTAGTGGCTCTTACTAACAATGAGCAGTTCTTC.